The 9 T cell receptor beta chains in this list originate from one sample, sequenced in a study of CD8+ T cells in alopecia areata. CD4, CD8alpha, NKG2D, NKG2ACE and other markers guided sorting of pooled cutaneous lymph node cells. RNA was isolated and reverse transcribed to cDNA, the sequencing template. Generated by immunoSEQ multiplex PCR, the TCRdb table keeps only in-frame clones and is missing some. Observed in the sample are 200,000 to 300,000 clones, none of them singletons. The sample taken for sequencing was CD4+ T cells sorted from a lymph node. Receptors originate from a C3H/HeJ mouse with alopecia areata. Strain haplotype at MHC: H2-k.

Points on this clone: All gene names here are mouse names. The read ends 4 residues early relative to the CDR3; the germline J gene fills the gap. This chain links TRBV5 with TRBJ1-1; 8 bases align to TRBD1. With 4 bases clipped from V and 3 bases from J, the junction kept 7 bases outside the gene matches. Germline V gene sequence: CDR1 LGHNA, CDR2 YNLKQL (reference sequence). The CDR3 runs to 15 residues. CDR3 residues: CASSPRTGRDTEVFF. CDR3 DNA, as far as it was read: TGTGCCAGCAGCCCCCGGACAGGGCGGGACACA.

To note about this clone: The gene symbols are mouse symbols. The sequence runs out 4 residues before the end of the CDR3; the remainder is reconstructed from the germline J gene. The rearrangement links TRBV1 to TRBJ2-1, with 8 bases fitting TRBD2. V was clipped by 0 bases and J by 3 bases; unmatched bases: 4. CDR1 NSQYPW and CDR2 LRSPGD come from the germline V gene (reference sequence). The CDR3 has 16 amino acids. CDR3 DNA (partial): TGCACCTGCAGTGCAGAGGGCTGGGGGGCCTATGCT. It is translated as CTCSAEGWGAYA. In full, the CDR3 reads CTCSAEGWGAYAEQFF.

Turning to this clone: Genes here carry mouse names. The read ends 4 residues before the CDR3 terminus; that terminus is restored from the germline J gene. Distinct nucleotide sequences in the sample also encode this CDR3. This chain connects TRBV19 to TRBJ1-2; 11 bases match TRBD1. Germline assignment: CDR1 FNHDT and CDR2 SITEND (reference sequence). After removal of 7 bases from V and 3 bases from J, the junction contained 2 bases not matched to a gene. This CDR3 is built from 13 residues. CDR3 protein: CASSGQGDSDYTF. The sequenced CDR3 bases are TGTGCCAGCTCGGGACAGGGGGACTCC.

In regard to this clone: Gene names are the mouse ones. The missing CDR3 end, 4 residues past where the read stops, is filled in from the germline J gene. The chain couples TRBV13-3 to TRBJ2-2; tentatively, D is TRBD1 (6 bases). The CDR3 length is 15 residues. V lost 3 bases and J lost 0, with 9 bases in between. CDR1 NNHDY and CDR2 SYVADS come from the germline V gene. This chain's CDR3 is CASSVGTSNTGQLYF. The part of the CDR3 DNA that was read is TGTGCCAGCAGTGTAGGGACATCAAACACCGGG.

The sample holds a few counts of this clone. Germline and genes here are mouse. The read comes to an end 4 residues before the CDR3 does, leaving the germline J gene to fill in the end. The rearrangement uses TRBV31 and TRBJ2-1; the match to TRBD2 covers 8 bases. Unmatched junction bases numbered 10, after V lost 0 bases and J lost 0 bases. The CDR3 is 18 residues long. Germline V lookup: CDR1 GKSSPN, CDR2 SITVG. The CDR3 loop reads CAWSLEGGPYHNYAEQFF. The CDR3 DNA, read in part, is TGTGCCTGGAGTCTAGAGGGGGGGCCATACCATAACTATGCT.

This clone has more than one count but fewer than ten. Gene labels here are mouse ones. The read is 4 residues too short to cover the CDR3 end, so that end is filled in from the germline J gene. Other DNA sequences in the sample encode the same CDR3. This chain joins TRBV19 and TRBJ2-1; perhaps TRBD2 as D (6 bases). This CDR3 is 14 amino acids long. Germline V CDR1 and CDR2: FNHDT, SITEND (reference sequence). V lost 7 bases and J 0 bases, leaving 11 bases between the germline ends. The covered CDR3 bases are TGTGCCAGCGCACCGGGACTTAACTATGCT. It codes for CASAPGLNYA. The whole CDR3 sequence reads CASAPGLNYAEQFF.

This clone was observed a few times. Gene names are the mouse ones. The read terminates 4 residues before the CDR3 end, so the remaining end is supplied by the germline J gene. The rearrangement joins TRBV19 to TRBJ2-1; D ambiguous. This CDR3 spans 13 amino acids. Deletions cut 1 base from V and 3 bases from J, with 5 bases between. Germline values: CDR1 FNHDT, CDR2 SITEND (reference sequence). This chain's CDR3 is CASSINTYAEQFF. CDR3 bases read: TGTGCCAGCAGTATAAACACCTATGCT.

On this clone itself: Gene names are mouse gene names. The observed sequence ends 4 residues before the CDR3 terminus, with the missing tail filled in from the germline J gene. The V and J genes are TRBV1 and TRBJ2-7, with 8 bases lining up with TRBD2. Germline V gene data show CDR1 as NSQYPW and CDR2 as LRSPGD (reference sequence). The CDR3 totals 15 residues. CDR3 DNA, as far as it was read: TGCACCTGCAGTGCAGTCCTGGGGGGATGGGAT. Amino acid sequence: CTCSAVLGGWD. The entire CDR3 protein reads CTCSAVLGGWDEQYF.

This clone was counted at least ten times. Gene labels here are mouse ones. The DNA ends 3 residues before the CDR3 does, and the rest of the CDR3 is filled in from the germline J gene. V and J are TRBV14 and TRBJ1-6; 8 nucleotides align to TRBD1. TRBJ1-6 is treated as an ORF (open reading frame) with a function not yet certain. J gave up 8 bases and V 4 bases, and 2 bases lay outside the gene matches. In germline, CDR1 is SGHDT, CDR2 FRDEAV. The CDR3 is made up of 13 amino acids. CDR3 in amino acids: CASSVTGDSPLYF. The sequenced part of the CDR3 DNA is TGTGCCAGCAGTGTGACAGGGGATTCGCCC.